What follows are 3 T cell receptor beta chains derived from one specimen sequenced in a study of CD8 T cells in ankylosing spondylitis. General study points: A motif in TCR beta, a set of under ten highly homologous variants, appeared characteristic of ankylosing spondylitis blood.

TCRdb reanalysed the 5' RACE reads using MiXCR and keeps one entry per CDR3 protein. The sample holds approximately 400,000 distinct CDR3 sequences; 26% are singletons and the top ten take 0.89%. The antigens of these receptors remain unknown. The material sequenced was blood, either unsorted or a sorted T cell fraction (not recorded which). The receptors originated from a male donor with ankylosing spondylitis.

The chain couples TRBV20-1 to TRBJ2-1; 8 nucleotides align to TRBD1. The V segment lost 7 bases and the J segment 4 bases; nucleotides outside the gene matches: 6. CDR1 and CDR2 (germline): DFQATT, SNEGSKA (reference sequence). The CDR3 has 13 amino acids. The CDR3 loop is CSVYWTGYNEQFF. The CDR3 region has the DNA TGCAGTGTCTACTGGACAGGGTACAATGAGCAGTTCTTC.

V and J are TRBV5-1 and TRBJ2-7; 8 nucleotides agree with TRBD1. The CDR3 contains 13 residues. The V segment lost 4 bases and the J segment 4 bases; nucleotides outside the gene matches: 4. Germline V gene data show CDR1 as SGHRS and CDR2 as YFSETQ. CDR3 sequence: CASSVQGDYEQYF. DNA for the CDR3: TGCGCCAGCAGCGTACAGGGGGATTACGAGCAGTACTTC.

Only a few counts were recorded for this clonotype. The chain has TRBV2 and TRBJ2-7, with 7 bases identical to TRBD1. This CDR3 has 13 residues. The germline V gene has CDR1 SNHLY and CDR2 FYNNEI. V was pared by 6 bases and J by 0 bases, with 2 bases of the junction left unmatched. The CDR3 reads CASSGTASYEQYV. CDR3 DNA sequence: TGTGCCAGCAGCGGGACAGCCTCCTACGAGCAGTACGTC.